The present T cell receptor (beta chain) was sequenced within a study of neoadjuvant nivolumab and ipilimumab in lung cancer. Study outcomes and limitations: Resected tumors had greater TCR richness and clonality than uninvolved lung. Only two of four nivolumab-treated tumors gained richness and clonality by surgery.

CDR3 length: 13 residues. The V end lost 1 base, the J end lost 1 base, and 5 bases lay between the germline ends. CDR1 SGHRS and CDR2 YFSETQ come from the germline V gene. On this clone: Its antigen is not identified.

Profiling relied on immunoSEQ multiplex PCR, and the TCRdb table lists in-frame clones only, not all of them. The sample lists 20,000 to 25,000 clones; 82% were seen once. The sequencing used peripheral blood, collected before neoadjuvant nivolumab, alone or with ipilimumab. This chain uses TRBV5-1 with TRBJ1-1; D remains unclear. The sequence was collected from an adult with non-small cell lung cancer. CDR3 protein: CASSLQPNTEAFF. The CDR3 DNA is TGCGCCAGCAGCTTGCAGCCGAACACTGAAGCTTTCTTT. Supplemented by reference TRBV5-1 and TRBJ1-1, the full variable domain reads KAGVTQTPRYLIKTRGQQVTLSCSPISGHRSVSWYQQTPGQGLQFLFEYFSETQRNKGNFPGRFSGRQFSNSRSEMNVSTLELGDSALYLCASSLQPNTEAFFGQGTRLTVV.